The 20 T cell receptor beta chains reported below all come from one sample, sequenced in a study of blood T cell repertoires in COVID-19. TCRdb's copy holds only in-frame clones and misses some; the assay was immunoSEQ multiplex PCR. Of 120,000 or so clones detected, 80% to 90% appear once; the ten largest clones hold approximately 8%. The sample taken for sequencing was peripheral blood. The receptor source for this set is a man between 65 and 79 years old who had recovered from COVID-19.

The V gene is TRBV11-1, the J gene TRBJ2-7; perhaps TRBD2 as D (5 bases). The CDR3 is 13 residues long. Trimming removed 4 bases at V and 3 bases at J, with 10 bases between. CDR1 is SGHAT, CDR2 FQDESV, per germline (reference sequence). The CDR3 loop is CASSWRTHYEQYF. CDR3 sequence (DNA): TGTGCCAGCAGCTGGAGGACCCACTACGAGCAGTACTTC. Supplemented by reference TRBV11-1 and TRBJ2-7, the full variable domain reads EAEVAQSPRYKITEKSQAVAFWCDPISGHATLYWYRQILGQGPELLVQFQDESVVDDSQLPKDRFSAERLKGVDSTLKIQPAELGDSAMYLCASSWRTHYEQYFGPGTRLTVT.

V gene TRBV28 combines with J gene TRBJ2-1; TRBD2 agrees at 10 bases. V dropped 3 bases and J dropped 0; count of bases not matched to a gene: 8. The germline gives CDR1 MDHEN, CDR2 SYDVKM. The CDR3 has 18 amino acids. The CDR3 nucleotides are TGTGCCAGCAGTTTCCTTTTTCCTAGCGGGAGCTCCTACAATGAGCAGTTCTTC. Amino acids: CASSFLFPSGSSYNEQFF.

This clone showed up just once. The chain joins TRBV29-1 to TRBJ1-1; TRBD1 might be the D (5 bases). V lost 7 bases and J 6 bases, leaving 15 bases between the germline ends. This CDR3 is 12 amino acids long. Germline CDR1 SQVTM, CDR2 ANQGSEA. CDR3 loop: CSAAKGFAEAFF. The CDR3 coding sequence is TGCAGCGCCGCCAAGGGGTTCGCTGAAGCTTTCTTT.

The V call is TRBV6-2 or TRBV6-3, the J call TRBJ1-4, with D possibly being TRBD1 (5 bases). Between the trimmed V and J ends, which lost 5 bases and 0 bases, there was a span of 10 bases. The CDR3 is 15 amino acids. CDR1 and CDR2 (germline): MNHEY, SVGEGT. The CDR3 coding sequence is TGTGCCAGCAGTCGCGACAGCGCAACTAATGAAAAACTGTTTTTT. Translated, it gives CASSRDSATNEKLFF.

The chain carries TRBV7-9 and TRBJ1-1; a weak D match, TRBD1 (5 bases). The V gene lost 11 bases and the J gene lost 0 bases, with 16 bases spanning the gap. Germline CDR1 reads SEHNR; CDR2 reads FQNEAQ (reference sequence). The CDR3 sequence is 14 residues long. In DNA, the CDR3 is TGTGCCTCAGAACGGGGGGGATTGAACACTGAAGCTTTCTTT. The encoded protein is CASERGGLNTEAFF.

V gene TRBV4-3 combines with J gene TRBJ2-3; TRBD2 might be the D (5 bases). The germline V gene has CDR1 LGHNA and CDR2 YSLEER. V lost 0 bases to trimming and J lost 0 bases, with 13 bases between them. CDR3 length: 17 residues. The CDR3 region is CASSQDGRTSSTDTQYF. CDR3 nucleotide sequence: TGCGCCAGCAGCCAAGATGGGAGAACCTCTAGCACAGATACGCAGTATTTT.

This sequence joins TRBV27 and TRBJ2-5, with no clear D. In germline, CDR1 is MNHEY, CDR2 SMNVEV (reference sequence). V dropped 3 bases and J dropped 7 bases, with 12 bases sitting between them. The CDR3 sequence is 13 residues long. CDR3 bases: TGTGCCAGCAGTTTTGCGGCCCGAAGGACCCAGTACTTC. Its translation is CASSFAARRTQYF.

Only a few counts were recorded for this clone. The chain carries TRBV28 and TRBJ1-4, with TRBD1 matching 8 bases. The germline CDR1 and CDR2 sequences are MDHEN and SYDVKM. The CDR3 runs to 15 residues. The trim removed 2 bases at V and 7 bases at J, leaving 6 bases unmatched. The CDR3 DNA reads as TGTGCCAGCAGTTTACCCGGACAGGGTGGTGAAAAACTGTTTTTT. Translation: CASSLPGQGGEKLFF.

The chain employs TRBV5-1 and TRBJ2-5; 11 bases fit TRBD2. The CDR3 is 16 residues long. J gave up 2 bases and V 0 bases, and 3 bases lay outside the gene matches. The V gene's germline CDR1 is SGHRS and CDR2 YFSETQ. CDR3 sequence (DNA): TGCGCCAGCAGCTTGGGACTAGCGGGATCACAAGAGACCCAGTACTTC. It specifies CASSLGLAGSQETQYF.

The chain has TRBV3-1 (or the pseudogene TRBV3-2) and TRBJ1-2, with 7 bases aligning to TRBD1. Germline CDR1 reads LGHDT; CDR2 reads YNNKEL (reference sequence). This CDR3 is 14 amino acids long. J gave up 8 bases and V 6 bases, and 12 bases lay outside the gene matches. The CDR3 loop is CASSSLDRVGGYTF. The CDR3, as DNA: TGTGCCAGCAGTTCCCTTGACAGGGTTGGCGGCTACACCTTC.

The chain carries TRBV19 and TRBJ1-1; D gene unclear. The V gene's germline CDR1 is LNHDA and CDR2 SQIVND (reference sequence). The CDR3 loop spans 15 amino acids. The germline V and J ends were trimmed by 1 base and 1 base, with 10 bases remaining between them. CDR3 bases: TGTGCCAGTAGTATAGTTTCGCGCGGGAACACTGAAGCTTTCTTT. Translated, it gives CASSIVSRGNTEAFF.

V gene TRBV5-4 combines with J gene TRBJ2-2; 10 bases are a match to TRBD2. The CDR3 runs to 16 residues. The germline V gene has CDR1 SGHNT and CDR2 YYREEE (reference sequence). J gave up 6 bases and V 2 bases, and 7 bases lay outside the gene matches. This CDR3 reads CASSFPLAGGAGELFF. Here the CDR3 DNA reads TGTGCCAGCAGCTTCCCTTTAGCGGGGGGAGCCGGGGAGCTGTTTTTT.

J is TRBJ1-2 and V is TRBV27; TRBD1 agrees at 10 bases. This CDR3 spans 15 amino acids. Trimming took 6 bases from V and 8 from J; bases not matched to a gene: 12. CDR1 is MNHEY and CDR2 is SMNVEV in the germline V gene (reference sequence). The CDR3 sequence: CASRPGQGLNGGYTF. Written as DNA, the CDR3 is TGTGCCAGCAGACCGGGACAGGGGTTGAATGGCGGCTACACCTTC.

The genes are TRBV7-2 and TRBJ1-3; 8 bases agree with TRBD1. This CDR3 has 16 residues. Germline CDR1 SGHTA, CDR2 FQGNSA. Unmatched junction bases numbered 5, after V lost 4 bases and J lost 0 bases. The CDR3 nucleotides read TGTGCCAGCAGCTACCGACAGGGGAGCTCTGGAAACACCATATATTTT. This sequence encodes CASSYRQGSSGNTIYF.

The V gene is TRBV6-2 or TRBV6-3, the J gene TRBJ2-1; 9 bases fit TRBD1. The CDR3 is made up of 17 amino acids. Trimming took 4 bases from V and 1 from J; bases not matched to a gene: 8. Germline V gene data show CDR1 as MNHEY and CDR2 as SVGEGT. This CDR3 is CASSWDRARRSYNEQFF. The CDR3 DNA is TGTGCCAGCAGTTGGGACAGGGCCCGCCGATCCTACAATGAGCAGTTCTTC.

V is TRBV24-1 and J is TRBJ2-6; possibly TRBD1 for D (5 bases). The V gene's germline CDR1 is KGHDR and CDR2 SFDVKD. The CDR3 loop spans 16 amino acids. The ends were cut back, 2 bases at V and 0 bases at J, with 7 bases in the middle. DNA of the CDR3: TGTGCCACCAGTGATTCTCAGGGCTCTGGGGCCAACGTCCTGACTTTC. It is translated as CATSDSQGSGANVLTF.

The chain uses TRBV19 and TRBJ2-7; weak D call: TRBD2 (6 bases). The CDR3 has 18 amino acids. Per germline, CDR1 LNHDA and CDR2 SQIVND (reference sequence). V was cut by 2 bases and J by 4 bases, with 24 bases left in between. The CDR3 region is CASSINHGGPHRAYEQYF. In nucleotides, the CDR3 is TGTGCCAGTAGTATAAATCACGGGGGACCCCACCGTGCTTACGAGCAGTACTTC. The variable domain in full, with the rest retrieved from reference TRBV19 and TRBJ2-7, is DGGITQSPKYLFRKEGQNVTLSCEQNLNHDAMYWYRQDPGQGLRLIYYSQIVNDFQKGDIAEGYSVSREKKESFPLTVTSAQKNPTAFYLCASSINHGGPHRAYEQYFGPGTRLTVT.

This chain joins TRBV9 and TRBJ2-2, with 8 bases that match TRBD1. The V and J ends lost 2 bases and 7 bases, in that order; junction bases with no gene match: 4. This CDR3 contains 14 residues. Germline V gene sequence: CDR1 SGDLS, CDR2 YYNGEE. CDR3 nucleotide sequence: TGTGCCAGCAGCGTGGCAGGGGGCGTCGGGGAGCTGTTTTTT. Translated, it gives CASSVAGGVGELFF.

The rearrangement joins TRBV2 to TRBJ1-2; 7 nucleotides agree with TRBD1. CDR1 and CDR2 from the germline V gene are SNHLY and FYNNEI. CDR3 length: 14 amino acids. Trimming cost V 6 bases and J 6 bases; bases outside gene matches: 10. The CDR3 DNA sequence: TGTGCCAGCAGGGGGACAGCCCTGGACCATGGCTACACCTTC. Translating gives CASRGTALDHGYTF.

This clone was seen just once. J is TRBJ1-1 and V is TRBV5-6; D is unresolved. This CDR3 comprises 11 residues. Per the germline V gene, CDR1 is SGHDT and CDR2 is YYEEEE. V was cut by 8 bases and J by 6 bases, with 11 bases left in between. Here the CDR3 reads CASHHGAEAFF. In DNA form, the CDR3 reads TGTGCCAGTCACCACGGGGCTGAAGCTTTCTTT.